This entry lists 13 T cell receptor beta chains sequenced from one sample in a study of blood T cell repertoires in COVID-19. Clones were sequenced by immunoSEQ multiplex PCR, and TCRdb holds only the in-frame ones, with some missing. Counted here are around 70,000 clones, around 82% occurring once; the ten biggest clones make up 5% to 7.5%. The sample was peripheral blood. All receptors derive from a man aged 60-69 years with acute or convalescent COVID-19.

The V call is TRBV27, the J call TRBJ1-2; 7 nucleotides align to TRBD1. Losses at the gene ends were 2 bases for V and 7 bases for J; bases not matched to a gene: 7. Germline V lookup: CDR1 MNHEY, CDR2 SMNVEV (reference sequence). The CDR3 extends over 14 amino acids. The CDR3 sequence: CASSLTGAISGYTF. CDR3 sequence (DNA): TGTGCCAGCAGTTTAACAGGGGCGATAAGTGGCTACACCTTC.

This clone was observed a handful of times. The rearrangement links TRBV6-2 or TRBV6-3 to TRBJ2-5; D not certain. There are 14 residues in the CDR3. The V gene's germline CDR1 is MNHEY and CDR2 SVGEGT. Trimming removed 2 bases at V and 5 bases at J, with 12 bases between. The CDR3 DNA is TGTGCCAGCAGTTACACTCGATCGCCGGAGACCCAGTACTTC. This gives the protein CASSYTRSPETQYF.

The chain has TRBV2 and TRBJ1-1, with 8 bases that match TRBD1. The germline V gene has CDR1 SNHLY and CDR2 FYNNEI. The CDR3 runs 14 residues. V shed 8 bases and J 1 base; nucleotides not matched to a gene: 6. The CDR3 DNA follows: TGTGCCAGCTGCCCCGACAGGGGGAACACTGAAGCTTTCTTT. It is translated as CASCPDRGNTEAFF.

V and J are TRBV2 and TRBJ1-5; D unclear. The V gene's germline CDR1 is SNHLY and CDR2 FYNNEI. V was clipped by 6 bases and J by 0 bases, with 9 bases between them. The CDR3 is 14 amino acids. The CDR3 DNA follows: TGTGCCAGCAGGGGTCGGGATAGCAATCAGCCCCAGCATTTT. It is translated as CASRGRDSNQPQHF.

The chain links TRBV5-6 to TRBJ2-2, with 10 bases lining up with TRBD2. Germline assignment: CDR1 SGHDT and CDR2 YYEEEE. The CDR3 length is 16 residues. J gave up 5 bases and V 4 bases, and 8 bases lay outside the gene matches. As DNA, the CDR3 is TGTGCCAGCAGCCGACTAACTAGCGGGAAGACCGGGGAGCTGTTTTTT. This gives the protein CASSRLTSGKTGELFF. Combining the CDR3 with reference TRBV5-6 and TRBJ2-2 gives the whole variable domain DAGVTQSPTHLIKTRGQQVTLRCSPKSGHDTVSWYQQALGQGPQFIFQYYEEEERQRGNFPDRFSGHQFPNYSSELNVNALLLGDSALYLCASSRLTSGKTGELFFGEGSRLTVL.

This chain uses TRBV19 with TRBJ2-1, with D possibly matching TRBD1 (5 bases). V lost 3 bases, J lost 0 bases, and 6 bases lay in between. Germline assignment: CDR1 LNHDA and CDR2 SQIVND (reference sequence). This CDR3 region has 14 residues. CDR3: CASSIQGSYNEQFF. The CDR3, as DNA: TGTGCCAGTAGTATTCAGGGCTCCTACAATGAGCAGTTCTTC.

The CDR3 nucleotides read TGTGCCAGCAGCAGGGGACGGGAGAAAGAGACCCAGTACTTC. The encoded protein is CASSRGREKETQYF. The rearrangement joins TRBV7-9 to TRBJ2-5; maybe TRBD2 (6 bases). The germline gives CDR1 SEHNR, CDR2 FQNEAQ (reference sequence). The CDR3 totals 14 residues. Trimming left V 5 bases short and J 3 bases short, with 13 bases between.

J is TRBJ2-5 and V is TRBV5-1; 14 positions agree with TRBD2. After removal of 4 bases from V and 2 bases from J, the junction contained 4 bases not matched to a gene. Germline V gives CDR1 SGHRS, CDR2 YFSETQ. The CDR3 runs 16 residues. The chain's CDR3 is CASSAGTSGGQETQYF. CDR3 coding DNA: TGCGCCAGCAGCGCTGGGACTAGCGGGGGTCAAGAGACCCAGTACTTC. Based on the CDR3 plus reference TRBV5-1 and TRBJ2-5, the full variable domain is KAGVTQTPRYLIKTRGQQVTLSCSPISGHRSVSWYQQTPGQGLQFLFEYFSETQRNKGNFPGRFSGRQFSNSRSEMNVSTLELGDSALYLCASSAGTSGGQETQYFGPGTRLLVL.

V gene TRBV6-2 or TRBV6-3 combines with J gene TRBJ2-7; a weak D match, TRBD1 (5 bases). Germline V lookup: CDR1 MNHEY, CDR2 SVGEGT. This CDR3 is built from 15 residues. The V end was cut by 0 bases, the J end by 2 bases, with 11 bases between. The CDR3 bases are TGTGCCAGCAGTTACTCAACATTAGGGGCCTACGAGCAGTACGTC. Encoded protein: CASSYSTLGAYEQYV.

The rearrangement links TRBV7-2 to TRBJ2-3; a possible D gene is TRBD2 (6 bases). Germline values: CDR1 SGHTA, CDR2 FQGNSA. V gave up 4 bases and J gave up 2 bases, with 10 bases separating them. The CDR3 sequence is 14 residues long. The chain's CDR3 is CASSSGTYTDTQYF. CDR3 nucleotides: TGTGCCAGCAGCTCCGGGACTTACACAGATACGCAGTATTTT.

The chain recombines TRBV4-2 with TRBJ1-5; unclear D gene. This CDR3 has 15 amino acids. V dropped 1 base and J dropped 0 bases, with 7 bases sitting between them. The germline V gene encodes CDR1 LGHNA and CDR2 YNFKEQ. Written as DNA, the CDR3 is TGTGCCAGCAGCCAAGGGACTGATAGCAATCAGCCCCAGCATTTT. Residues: CASSQGTDSNQPQHF.

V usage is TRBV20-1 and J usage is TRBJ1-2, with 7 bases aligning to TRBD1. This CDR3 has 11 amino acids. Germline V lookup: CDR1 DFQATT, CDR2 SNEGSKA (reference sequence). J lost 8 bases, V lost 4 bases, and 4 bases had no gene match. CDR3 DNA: TGCAGTGCTAAGACAGGGATCGGCTACACCTTC. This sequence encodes CSAKTGIGYTF.

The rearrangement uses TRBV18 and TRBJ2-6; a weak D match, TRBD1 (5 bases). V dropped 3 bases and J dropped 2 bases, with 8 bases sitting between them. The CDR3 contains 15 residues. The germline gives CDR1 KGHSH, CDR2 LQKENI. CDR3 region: CASSPQGTGANVLTF. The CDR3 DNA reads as TGTGCCAGCTCACCGCAGGGTACTGGGGCCAACGTCCTGACTTTC.